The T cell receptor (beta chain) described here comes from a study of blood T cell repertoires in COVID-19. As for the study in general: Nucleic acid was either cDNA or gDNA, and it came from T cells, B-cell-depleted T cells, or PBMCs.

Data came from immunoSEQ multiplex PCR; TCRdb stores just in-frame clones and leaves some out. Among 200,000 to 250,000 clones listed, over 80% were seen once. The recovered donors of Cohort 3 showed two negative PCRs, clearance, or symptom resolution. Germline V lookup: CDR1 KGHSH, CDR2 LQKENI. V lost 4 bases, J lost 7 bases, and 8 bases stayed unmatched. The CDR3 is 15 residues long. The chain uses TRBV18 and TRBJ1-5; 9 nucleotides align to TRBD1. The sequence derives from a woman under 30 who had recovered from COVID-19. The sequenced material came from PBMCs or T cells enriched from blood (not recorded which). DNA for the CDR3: TGTGCCAGCTCACGGGGACAGGGCACAGGACAGCCCCAGCATTTT. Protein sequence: CASSRGQGTGQPQHF.